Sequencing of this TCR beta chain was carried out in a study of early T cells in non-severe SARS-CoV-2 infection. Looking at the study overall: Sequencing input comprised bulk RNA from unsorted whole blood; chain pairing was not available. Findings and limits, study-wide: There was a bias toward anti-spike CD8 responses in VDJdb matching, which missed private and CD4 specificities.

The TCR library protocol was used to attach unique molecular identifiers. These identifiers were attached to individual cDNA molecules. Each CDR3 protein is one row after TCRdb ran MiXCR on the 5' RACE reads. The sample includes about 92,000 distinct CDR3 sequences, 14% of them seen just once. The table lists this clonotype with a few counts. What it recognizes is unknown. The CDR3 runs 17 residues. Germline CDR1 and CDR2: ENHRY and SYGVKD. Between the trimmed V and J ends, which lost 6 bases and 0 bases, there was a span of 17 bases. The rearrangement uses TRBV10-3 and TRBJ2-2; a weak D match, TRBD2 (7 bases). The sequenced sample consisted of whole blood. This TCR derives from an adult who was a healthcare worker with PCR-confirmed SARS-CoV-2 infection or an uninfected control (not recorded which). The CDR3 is CAISQRLGGPNTGELFF. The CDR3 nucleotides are TGTGCCATCAGCCAAAGGCTGGGGGGGCCGAACACCGGGGAGCTGTTTTTT.